The sequence of this T cell receptor beta chain was determined in a study of human T cells and chemical hapten exposure. Study-level findings and limits: TCRs exceeding 1 in 1000 frequency stayed unchanged with DPC sensitization.

Unfractionated whole blood was the source from which total RNA was extracted. The library put unique molecular identifiers onto individual cDNA molecules. One entry per CDR3 protein results from TCRdb running MiXCR on the 5' RACE reads. The table records approximately 140,000 distinct CDR3 sequences, about 4% of them present only once. In its sample, this clonotype was seen many times. Its antigen is undetermined. The CDR3 has 14 residues. The germline CDR1 and CDR2 sequences are MNHEY and SMNVEV (reference sequence). V lost 2 bases and J lost 8; bases outside the gene matches: 7. This rearrangement joins TRBV27 to TRBJ1-2; TRBD1 matches at 8 bases. The TCR comes from a female donor in good health. In nucleotides, the CDR3 is TGTGCCAGCAGTTTAGTGACAGGGGCGGGCGGCTACACCTTC. Translating gives CASSLVTGAGGYTF.